The 16 T cell receptor beta chains in this list originate from one sample, sequenced in a study of cytomegalovirus exposure and HLA in healthy donors. 60 Vbeta and 13 Jbeta primers were used in PCR. Profiled with immunoSEQ multiplex PCR; TCRdb holds only in-frame clones, not every one. This table has 150,000 to 200,000 clones, about 80% appearing once. Sequencing was done on a sample of PBMCs. Every receptor here comes from a woman aged 25 to 45 in good health and CMV-seropositive.

This clone was observed a handful of times. The chain joins TRBV7-2 to TRBJ1-1, with D perhaps TRBD1 (6 bases). The germline V gene has CDR1 SGHTA and CDR2 FQGNSA. The length of the CDR3 is 16 residues. The ends were cut back, 6 bases at V and 3 bases at J, with 20 bases in the middle. CDR3 coding DNA: TGTGCCAGCAGATCCGCGGCGGGGGCAGCGTACACTGAAGCTTTCTTT. The encoded protein is CASRSAAGAAYTEAFF.

The CDR3 DNA sequence: TGTGCCATCAGCGCTATGACAGGGGGAAGGCAAGAGACCCAGTACTTC. Its protein is CAISAMTGGRQETQYF. This chain links TRBV10-3 with TRBJ2-5, with 9 bases aligning to TRBD1. Trimming at V came to 6 bases and at J to 2 bases, leaving 10 bases not matched to a gene. The CDR3 runs 16 residues. Looked up from germline, CDR1 is ENHRY and CDR2 is SYGVKD.

The rearrangement joins TRBV5-1 to TRBJ2-7; D not certain. CDR3 length: 13 residues. Looked up from germline, CDR1 is SGHRS and CDR2 is YFSETQ. V was cut by 5 bases and J by 3 bases, with 12 bases left in between. CDR3 protein: CASSPTESYEQYF. The CDR3 DNA is TGCGCCAGCAGTCCTACGGAGAGCTACGAGCAGTACTTC.

The chain couples TRBV7-2 to TRBJ2-3; possible D gene TRBD1, 5 bases. The CDR3 totals 13 residues. Germline V lookup: CDR1 SGHTA, CDR2 FQGNSA. Trimming removed 7 bases from V and 3 bases from J, with 11 bases in between. The CDR3 coding sequence is TGTGCCAGCAATCCACAGGTGACAGATACGCAGTATTTT. Protein product: CASNPQVTDTQYF.

The CDR3 DNA sequence: TGTGCCAGCAGCGTAGCTGGCTGGAGTCTCTCCTACAATGAGCAGTTCTTC. It yields the protein CASSVAGWSLSYNEQFF. This chain uses TRBV9 with TRBJ2-1; D gene unclear. V lost 0 bases, J lost 0 bases, and 13 bases lay in between. Germline V gene lookup returns CDR1 SGDLS and CDR2 YYNGEE. The CDR3 runs to 17 residues. The full variable domain, completed using reference TRBV9 and TRBJ2-1, is DSGVTQTPKHLITATGQRVTLRCSPRSGDLSVYWYQQSLDQGLQFLIQYYNGEERAKGNILERFSAQQFPDLHSELNLSSLELGDSALYFCASSVAGWSLSYNEQFFGPGTRLTVL.

V usage is TRBV7-2 and J usage is TRBJ2-7; 8 bases agree with TRBD2. Germline values: CDR1 SGHTA, CDR2 FQGNSA. CDR3 length: 17 residues. V lost 5 bases, J lost 0 bases, and 12 bases stayed unmatched. CDR3 DNA: TGTGCCAGCAGCCTTCCGACTAGCGAAGCATACTCCTACGAGCAGTACTTC. It yields the protein CASSLPTSEAYSYEQYF.

This chain joins TRBV11-2 and TRBJ1-4; 7 nucleotides agree with TRBD1. Germline V gene sequence: CDR1 SGHAT, CDR2 FQNNGV. This CDR3 has 15 residues. V dropped 4 bases and J dropped 7; count of bases not matched to a gene: 9. The CDR3 DNA reads as TGTGCCAGCAGCTCGCAACAGGGGATGGGTGAAAAACTGTTTTTT. Amino acids: CASSSQQGMGEKLFF. The full variable domain, with the rest looked up from reference TRBV11-2 and TRBJ1-4, is EAGVAQSPRYKIIEKRQSVAFWCNPISGHATLYWYQQILGQGPKLLIQFQNNGVVDDSQLPKDRFSAERLKGVDSTLKIQPAKLEDSAVYLCASSSQQGMGEKLFFGSGTQLSVL.

CDR3 nucleotides: TGTGCCAGCAGCAAAGGAGGATCCGGGACACCTAATGAAAAACTGTTTTTT. It is translated as CASSKGGSGTPNEKLFF. The gene calls are TRBV21-1 and TRBJ1-4; the table's D call TRBD1 went unverified against the DNA. TRBV21-1 is termed a pseudogene. The CDR3 is 17 amino acids.

The chain is built from TRBV11-3 and TRBJ2-5; TRBD1 aligns across 8 bases. The DNA end is a closer match to TRBJ2-7, so the J assignment may be wrong. CDR3 size: 14 residues. Germline V gene data show CDR1 as SGHNT and CDR2 as YENEEA. The CDR3, as DNA: TGTGCCAGCAGCATTACAGGGGGAAAGAGCGAGCAGTACTTC. It is translated as CASSITGGKSEQYF.

This clone was recorded a few times. This rearrangement joins TRBV7-9 to TRBJ2-2, with D maybe TRBD2 (6 bases). The germline V and J ends were trimmed by 5 bases and 0 bases, with 13 bases remaining between them. The CDR3 runs to 16 residues. Germline CDR1 reads SEHNR; CDR2 reads FQNEAQ (reference sequence). Here the CDR3 DNA reads TGTGCCAGCAGCCCCGGGGGTGGCACGAACACCGGGGAGCTGTTTTTT. It encodes CASSPGGGTNTGELFF. Looking up the rest from reference TRBV7-9 and TRBJ2-2 gives the full variable domain: DTGVSQNPRHKITKRGQNVTFRCDPISEHNRLYWYRQTLGQGPEFLTYFQNEAQLEKSRLLSDRFSAERPKGSFSTLEIQRTEQGDSAMYLCASSPGGGTNTGELFFGEGSRLTVL.

This rearrangement joins TRBV4-1 to TRBJ2-7, with TRBD1 identical over 9 bases. V dropped 4 bases and J dropped 4; count of bases not matched to a gene: 20. The germline CDR1 and CDR2 sequences are MGHRA and YSYEKL. This CDR3 contains 19 residues. CDR3 residues: CASSRNSGQGFVVPYEQYF. Here the CDR3 DNA reads TGCGCCAGCAGCCGCAACTCGGGACAGGGATTTGTCGTTCCTTACGAGCAGTACTTC.

The chain links TRBV7-8 to TRBJ2-1; D not certain. The CDR3 consists of 13 residues. In germline, CDR1 is SGHVS, CDR2 FQNEAQ. V was trimmed by 5 bases and J by 4 bases, leaving 9 bases between them. CDR3 sequence: CASSPSSYNEQFF. DNA for the CDR3: TGTGCCAGCAGCCCCTCTTCTTACAATGAGCAGTTCTTC.

Of note for this clone: The sample has other DNA sequences that encode this CDR3 too. The chain has TRBV19 and TRBJ1-2; 7 nucleotides line up with TRBD1. The CDR3 extends over 14 amino acids. Losses at the gene ends were 1 base for V and 4 bases for J; bases not matched to a gene: 3. From germline, CDR1 is LNHDA and CDR2 SQIVND (reference sequence). Here the CDR3 DNA reads TGTGCCAGTAGTATAGGGGGGACAGCCTATGGCTACACCTTC. This encodes CASSIGGTAYGYTF.

The V gene is TRBV29-1, the J gene TRBJ2-1, with D maybe TRBD2 (6 bases). Looked up from germline, CDR1 is SQVTM and CDR2 is ANQGSEA. Trimming shortened V by 5 bases and J by 0 bases, and 17 bases separated the two germline ends. The CDR3 length is 16 residues. CDR3: CSVTRGAGSSYNEQFF. CDR3 sequence (DNA): TGCAGCGTTACAAGAGGAGCGGGTAGCTCCTACAATGAGCAGTTCTTC.

The chain recombines TRBV15 with TRBJ2-5, with TRBD1 identical over 9 bases. The J call is doubtful: the DNA matches TRBJ2-7 better. The CDR3 sequence is 16 residues long. Germline V gene data show CDR1 as LNHNV and CDR2 as YYDKDF (reference sequence). CDR3 region: CATSPAKGQGLYEQYF. In DNA form, the CDR3 reads TGTGCCACCAGCCCAGCCAAGGGACAGGGCTTGTACGAGCAGTACTTC.

Points on this clone: No DNA is shown, since the ends of the CDR3 on it are uncertain; the CDR3 is the one TCRdb lists. The chain links TRBV6-5 to TRBJ2-7; TRBD1, as called in the table, went unchecked against the DNA. Germline V gene data show CDR1 as MNHEY and CDR2 as SVGAGI. The length of the CDR3 is 14 amino acids, counting both ends. The CDR3 sequence: CASSSSTGTYEQYF.